The 30 T cell receptor beta chains listed next were all sequenced from one sample in a study of radiation and T cells in renal cell carcinoma. The sample's time point: blood 2 weeks post-SBRT. This sample's treatment: 15 Gy SBRT to primary tumor, nephrectomy 4 weeks later. The table came from immunoSEQ multiplex PCR; TCRdb's copy has only in-frame clones and leaves some out. This table has more than 65,000 clones, 65% to 90% appearing once. The sample was blood, taken from a patient whose treatment included radiotherapy and nephrectomy. These receptors all stem from a woman aged 50 to 65 with renal cell carcinoma.

The chain joins TRBV10-3 to TRBJ1-6; no clear D. Trimming removed 4 bases from V and 0 bases from J, with 7 bases in between. Germline lookup yields CDR1 ENHRY and CDR2 SYGVKD. The CDR3 totals 15 residues. CDR3 bases: TGTGCCATCAGTGGAGAGAGCTCCTATAATTCACCCCTCCACTTT. It is translated as CAISGESSYNSPLHF.

This chain connects TRBV30 to TRBJ1-1, with D unresolved. CDR3 length: 12 amino acids. Germline V gene sequence: CDR1 GTSNPN, CDR2 SVGIG (reference sequence). The V end was cut by 4 bases, the J end by 1 base, with 7 bases between. Here the CDR3 reads CAWKDGNTEAFF. For the CDR3, the DNA is TGTGCCTGGAAAGACGGGAACACTGAAGCTTTCTTT.

The V call is TRBV11-3, the J call TRBJ1-1; 8 bases align to TRBD1. V lost 3 bases, J lost 1 base, and 4 bases stayed unmatched. Germline CDR1 SGHNT, CDR2 YENEEA. The CDR3 length is 15 residues. The CDR3 DNA reads as TGTGCCAGCAGCTTGAGGGGGACAGGGAACACTGAAGCTTTCTTT. Protein: CASSLRGTGNTEAFF.

This chain uses TRBV6-6 with TRBJ1-2; the D gene is possibly TRBD1 (5 bases). This CDR3 contains 14 residues. Germline CDR1 reads MNHNY; CDR2 reads SVGAGI (reference sequence). Trimming stripped 2 bases from V and 7 bases from J, with 14 bases between. The CDR3 bases are TGTGCCAGCAGTTACCAGGCAGGGCAGACTGGCTACACCTTC. It encodes CASSYQAGQTGYTF.

Concerning this clone itself: The sample holds other DNA sequences that translate to the same CDR3. This chain joins TRBV6-5 and TRBJ2-6, with unresolved D. This CDR3 comprises 13 residues. Germline V gives CDR1 MNHEY, CDR2 SVGAGI. V was clipped by 6 bases and J by 1 base, with 4 bases between them. The CDR3 nucleotides read TGTGCCAGCAGCGGATCTGGGGCCAACGTCCTGACTTTC. Amino acids: CASSGSGANVLTF.

The chain couples TRBV19 to TRBJ1-6; D perhaps matches TRBD1 (6 bases). Deletions cut 5 bases from V and 7 bases from J, with 12 bases between. CDR1 and CDR2 from the germline V gene are LNHDA and SQIVND (reference sequence). The CDR3 length is 14 residues. The CDR3 here is CASSLQGGNSPLHF. CDR3 nucleotide sequence: TGTGCCAGTAGTTTACAGGGAGGCAATTCACCCCTCCACTTT.

The rearrangement links TRBV5-4 to TRBJ2-3, with 8 bases lining up with TRBD2. This CDR3 has 15 amino acids. J lost 4 bases, V lost 4 bases, and 8 bases had no gene match. CDR1 is SGHNT and CDR2 is YYREEE in the germline V gene (reference sequence). The CDR3 DNA reads as TGTGCCAGCAGCAGATCGGGAGGGGCACCAGATACGCAGTATTTT. Its translation: CASSRSGGAPDTQYF.

The chain uses TRBV6-4 and TRBJ2-3, with 7 bases identical to TRBD1. The CDR3 extends over 16 amino acids. Germline loops: CDR1 MRHNA, CDR2 SNTAGT. With 3 bases clipped from V and 1 base from J, the junction kept 7 bases outside the gene matches. The CDR3 sequence: CASSDLLTGGTDTQYF. The CDR3 DNA reads TGTGCCAGCAGTGATCTGCTTACAGGGGGCACAGATACGCAGTATTTT.

V gene TRBV2 combines with J gene TRBJ1-1, with a possible D match to TRBD1 (6 bases). With 6 bases removed from V and 6 bases from J, the gap between germline ends came to 23 bases. The CDR3 is 16 amino acids. Germline CDR1 and CDR2: SNHLY and FYNNEI. The CDR3 is CASRRTATAGSSEAFF. For the CDR3, the DNA is TGTGCCAGCAGAAGGACAGCGACAGCAGGGTCGTCTGAAGCTTTCTTT. Complete variable domain (other parts from reference TRBV2 and TRBJ1-1): EPEVTQTPSHQVTQMGQEVILRCVPISNHLYFYWYRQILGQKVEFLVSFYNNEISEKSEIFDDQFSVERPDGSNFTLKIRSTKLEDSAMYFCASRRTATAGSSEAFFGQGTRLTVV.

The chain is built from TRBV29-1 and TRBJ2-2; TRBD1 matches at 7 bases. Losses at the gene ends were 3 bases for V and 2 bases for J; bases not matched to a gene: 3. Germline V gene data show CDR1 as SQVTM and CDR2 as ANQGSEA. This CDR3 is 14 amino acids long. DNA of the CDR3: TGCAGCGTTGATCGACAGGGAAACACCGGGGAGCTGTTTTTT. Translated, it gives CSVDRQGNTGELFF.

The rearrangement uses TRBV18 and TRBJ2-1; D ambiguous. Germline CDR1 and CDR2: KGHSH and LQKENI. This CDR3 has 11 residues. V lost 5 bases and J 3 bases, leaving 2 bases between the germline ends. CDR3 in amino acids: CASSDYNEQFF. CDR3 DNA sequence: TGTGCCAGCTCAGACTACAATGAGCAGTTCTTC.

The chain links TRBV6-1 to TRBJ2-3, with 9 bases identical to TRBD2. This CDR3 has 14 residues. V lost 6 bases, J lost 9 bases, and 10 bases stayed unmatched. Germline lookup yields CDR1 MNHNS and CDR2 SASEGT. CDR3 coding DNA: TGTGCCAGCAGAGTAGCGGGGGCCCATCTAACGCAGTATTTT. It is translated as CASRVAGAHLTQYF.

V and J are TRBV6-6 and TRBJ2-3; TRBD2 is a possible D gene (5 bases). This CDR3 contains 14 residues. Between the trimmed V and J ends, which lost 6 bases and 3 bases, there was a span of 13 bases. Germline V gives CDR1 MNHNY, CDR2 SVGAGI (reference sequence). Written as DNA, the CDR3 is TGTGCCAGCAGAGGAGGACTTCTAACAGATACGCAGTATTTT. It codes for CASRGGLLTDTQYF.

This rearrangement joins TRBV28 to TRBJ2-7, with D perhaps matching TRBD1 (6 bases). CDR3 length: 14 amino acids. V was shortened by 6 bases and J by 7 bases, with 19 bases between the two germline ends. CDR1 and CDR2 from the germline V gene are MDHEN and SYDVKM. The CDR3 region is CASSPGTFGGEQYF. In nucleotides, the CDR3 is TGTGCCAGCAGCCCCGGGACATTCGGAGGAGAGCAGTACTTC.

In DNA, the CDR3 is TGTGCCAGCAGCGTAGCAGGGAGGGAGCCTGGGGAGCTGTTTTTT. It specifies CASSVAGREPGELFF. This sequence joins TRBV9 and TRBJ2-2, with 7 nucleotides matching TRBD2. The CDR3 has 15 residues. Looked up from germline, CDR1 is SGDLS and CDR2 is YYNGEE. J gave up 8 bases and V 0 bases, and 7 bases lay outside the gene matches.

This clone has a single count. V gene TRBV2 combines with J gene TRBJ1-3, with 8 bases matching TRBD1. The CDR3 loop spans 14 amino acids. Germline loops: CDR1 SNHLY, CDR2 FYNNEI. The ends lost 3 bases at V and 9 bases at J; junction bases unmatched: 7. CDR3 sequence (DNA): TGTGCCAGCAGTGAGGACAGGGAGACTACCACCATATATTTT. Residues: CASSEDRETTTIYF.

The J gene is TRBJ2-3, the V gene TRBV5-6; no reliable D call. The CDR3 spans 12 residues. Germline-derived CDR1 and CDR2 are SGHDT and YYEEEE. V lost 3 bases and J 1 base, leaving 3 bases between the germline ends. DNA of the CDR3: TGTGCCAGCAGCTACGGCACAGATACGCAGTATTTT. This encodes CASSYGTDTQYF. The full variable domain, in which reference TRBV5-6 and TRBJ2-3 provide the parts outside the CDR3, is DAGVTQSPTHLIKTRGQQVTLRCSPKSGHDTVSWYQQALGQGPQFIFQYYEEEERQRGNFPDRFSGHQFPNYSSELNVNALLLGDSALYLCASSYGTDTQYFGPGTRLTVL.

The chain combines TRBV5-1 with TRBJ1-4; no reliable D call. Trimming cost V 1 base and J 6 bases, with 7 bases left between them. The germline CDR1 and CDR2 sequences are SGHRS and YFSETQ. The CDR3 has 13 amino acids. CDR3 amino acids: CASSLRADEKLFF. CDR3 coding DNA: TGCGCCAGCAGCTTGAGGGCTGATGAAAAACTGTTTTTT.

The J gene is TRBJ1-1, the V gene TRBV11-1, with D possibly TRBD1 on 5 matching bases. V was pared by 0 bases and J by 4 bases, with 9 bases between. This CDR3 is 14 amino acids long. Germline lookup yields CDR1 SGHAT and CDR2 FQDESV (reference sequence). The CDR3 reads CASSLAGGTTEAFF. The CDR3 nucleotides are TGTGCCAGCAGCTTAGCGGGGGGAACCACTGAAGCTTTCTTT.

V and J are TRBV5-4 and TRBJ2-5; unclear D gene. CDR3 length: 11 amino acids. V lost 2 bases, J lost 6 bases, and 5 bases lay in between. CDR1 is SGHNT and CDR2 is YYREEE in the germline V gene (reference sequence). CDR3 sequence: CASSFGKTQYF. The CDR3 coding sequence is TGTGCCAGCAGCTTTGGCAAGACCCAGTACTTC. The full variable domain, completed using reference TRBV5-4 and TRBJ2-5, is ETGVTQSPTHLIKTRGQQVTLRCSSQSGHNTVSWYQQALGQGPQFIFQYYREEENGRGNFPPRFSGLQFPNYSSELNVNALELDDSALYLCASSFGKTQYFGPGTRLLVL.

The chain carries TRBV6-1 and TRBJ2-5, with 8 positions matching TRBD1. The CDR3 is made up of 15 amino acids. J was trimmed by 1 base and V by 8 bases; bases with no gene match: 9. Germline V CDR1 and CDR2: MNHNS, SASEGT. The CDR3 coding sequence is TGTGCCAGCCAACACTCGGGACAGGCCCAAGAGACCCAGTACTTC. This encodes CASQHSGQAQETQYF.

This rearrangement joins TRBV5-1 to TRBJ1-2; D is perhaps TRBD1 (6 bases). V lost 3 bases and J 4 bases, leaving 10 bases between the germline ends. This CDR3 comprises 13 residues. CDR1 SGHRS and CDR2 YFSETQ come from the germline V gene. CDR3 residues: CASSSLTGYGYTF. The CDR3 DNA follows: TGCGCCAGCAGCTCTTTGACAGGCTATGGCTACACCTTC.

The chain couples TRBV10-3 to TRBJ2-3, with 10 bases aligning to TRBD2. The V and J ends lost 6 bases and 0 bases, in that order; junction bases with no gene match: 15. The germline V gene has CDR1 ENHRY and CDR2 SYGVKD. This CDR3 has 19 residues. The CDR3 here is CAIRGQGLAGDGSTDTQYF. The CDR3 DNA reads as TGTGCCATCAGGGGCCAGGGGCTAGCGGGAGACGGTAGCACAGATACGCAGTATTTT.

The genes are TRBV7-9 and TRBJ2-1; no clear D. CDR1 and CDR2 (germline): SEHNR, FQNEAQ (reference sequence). The CDR3 totals 14 residues. V was shortened by 2 bases and J by 0 bases, with 5 bases between the two germline ends. Written as DNA, the CDR3 is TGTGCCAGCAGCTTATATAGCTCCTACAATGAGCAGTTCTTC. Its translation is CASSLYSSYNEQFF.

This sequence joins TRBV19 and TRBJ2-7; D uncertain. CDR3 length: 14 amino acids. V shed 1 base and J shed 2 bases, with 9 bases lying between them. Germline V gene sequence: CDR1 LNHDA, CDR2 SQIVND (reference sequence). The CDR3 region has the DNA TGTGCCAGTAGTATAGGCCATCGCACCTACGAGCAGTACTTC. Amino acid sequence: CASSIGHRTYEQYF.

The V call is TRBV19, the J call TRBJ1-3; D remains unclear. The CDR3 loop spans 13 amino acids. V was shortened by 0 bases and J by 4 bases, with 4 bases between the two germline ends. Germline V gene lookup returns CDR1 LNHDA and CDR2 SQIVND (reference sequence). CDR3 DNA sequence: TGTGCCAGTAGTATAGAGCCGGGAAACACCATATATTTT. This gives the protein CASSIEPGNTIYF.

This chain connects TRBV29-1 to TRBJ1-1, with 9 positions matching TRBD1. J was trimmed by 2 bases and V by 5 bases; bases with no gene match: 6. Germline V gene lookup returns CDR1 SQVTM and CDR2 ANQGSEA. The CDR3 loop spans 14 amino acids. The DNA for the CDR3 is TGCAGCGTTACGAGACAGGGGGTAAACACTGAAGCTTTCTTT. As protein: CSVTRQGVNTEAFF.

This clone was recorded only once. The chain links TRBV30 to TRBJ1-6; 7 bases are a match to TRBD1. Trimming took 4 bases from V and 7 from J; bases not matched to a gene: 10. In germline, CDR1 is GTSNPN, CDR2 SVGIG (reference sequence). The CDR3 consists of 15 residues. This chain's CDR3 is CAWTLTTGKNSPLHF. In nucleotides, the CDR3 is TGTGCCTGGACACTAACGACAGGGAAGAATTCACCCCTCCACTTT.

The chain employs TRBV5-4 and TRBJ2-7; TRBD1 matches at 8 bases. CDR1 and CDR2 (germline): SGHNT, YYREEE (reference sequence). CDR3 length: 15 amino acids. V shed 1 base, J shed 4 bases, and the junction held 7 bases outside the gene matches. The CDR3 here is CASSLPRRDRYEQYF. In DNA form, the CDR3 reads TGTGCCAGCAGCTTGCCCCGCAGGGACAGGTACGAGCAGTACTTC.

On this clone: This sample includes further DNA sequences coding for the same CDR3. The chain joins TRBV28 to TRBJ1-2; 11 bases agree with TRBD1. From germline, CDR1 is MDHEN and CDR2 SYDVKM. The CDR3 totals 15 residues. J gave up 2 bases and V 5 bases, and 4 bases lay outside the gene matches. CDR3 loop: CASSPRTGGNYGYTF. CDR3 coding DNA: TGTGCCAGCAGTCCAAGGACAGGGGGCAACTATGGCTACACCTTC.